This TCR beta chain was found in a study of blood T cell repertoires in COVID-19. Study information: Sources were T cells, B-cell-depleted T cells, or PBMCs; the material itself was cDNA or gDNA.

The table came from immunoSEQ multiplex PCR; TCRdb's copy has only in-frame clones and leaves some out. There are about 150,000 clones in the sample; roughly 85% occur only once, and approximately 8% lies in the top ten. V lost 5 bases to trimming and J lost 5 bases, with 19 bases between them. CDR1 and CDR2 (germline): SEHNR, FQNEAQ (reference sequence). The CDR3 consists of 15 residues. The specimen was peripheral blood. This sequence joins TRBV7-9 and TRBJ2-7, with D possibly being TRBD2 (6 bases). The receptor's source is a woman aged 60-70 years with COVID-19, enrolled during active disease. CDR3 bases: TGTGCCAGCAGCCCACGGGGGTCATTAATCGACGAGCAGTACTTC. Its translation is CASSPRGSLIDEQYF.